This TCR beta chain was identified in a study of blood T cell repertoires in COVID-19. Study summary: The origin of the acute and convalescent COVID-19 samples was the United States, Italy and Spain. PBMCs, B-cell-depleted T cells, or T cells were the source of the cDNA or gDNA that made up the material.

Germline CDR1 is MNHEY and CDR2 is SVGEGT. Germline trimming cut 5 bases from V and 5 bases from J; bases unmatched to any gene: 3. There are 15 residues in the CDR3. In the source study's methods: Amplification from reference gene primers served as the basis for estimated nucleated cell counts. The assay was immunoSEQ multiplex PCR, and TCRdb's table has in-frame clones only and misses some. V and J calls and clone size are copied from that table; D and trimming were computed from the DNA. This table holds 250,000 to 300,000 clones, 80% to 90% found once. This clone came up once. The source is a woman between 40 and 55 years old who had recovered from COVID-19. Material: peripheral blood. V is TRBV6-2 or TRBV6-3 and J is TRBJ2-5; 15 positions agree with TRBD2. Here the CDR3 DNA reads TGTGCCAGCAGTCACGGACTAGCGGGAGGGGAGACCCAGTACTTC. Its translation: CASSHGLAGGETQYF.